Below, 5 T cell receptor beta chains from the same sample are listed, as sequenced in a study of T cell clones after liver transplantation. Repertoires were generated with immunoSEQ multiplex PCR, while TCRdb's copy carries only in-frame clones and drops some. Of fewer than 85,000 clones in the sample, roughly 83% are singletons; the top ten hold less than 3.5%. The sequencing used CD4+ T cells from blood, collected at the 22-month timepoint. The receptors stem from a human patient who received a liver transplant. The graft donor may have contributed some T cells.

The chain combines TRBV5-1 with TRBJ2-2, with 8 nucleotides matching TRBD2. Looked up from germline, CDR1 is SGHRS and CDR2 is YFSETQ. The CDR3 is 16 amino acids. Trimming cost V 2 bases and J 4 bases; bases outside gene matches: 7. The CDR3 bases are TGCGCCAGCAGCTTACCGTCCCTAGCGGGCACCGGGGAGCTGTTTTTT. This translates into CASSLPSLAGTGELFF.

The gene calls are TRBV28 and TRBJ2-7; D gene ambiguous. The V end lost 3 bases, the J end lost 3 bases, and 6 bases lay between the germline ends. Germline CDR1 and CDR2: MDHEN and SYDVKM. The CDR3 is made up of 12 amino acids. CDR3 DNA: TGTGCCAGCAGTTTGTTGGGCTACGAGCAGTACTTC. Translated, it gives CASSLLGYEQYF.

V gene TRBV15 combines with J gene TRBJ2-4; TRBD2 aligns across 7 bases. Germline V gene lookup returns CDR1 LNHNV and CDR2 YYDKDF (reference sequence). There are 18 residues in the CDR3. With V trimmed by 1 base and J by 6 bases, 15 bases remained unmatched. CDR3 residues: CATSRGRTSSGGRNIQYF. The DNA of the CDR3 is TGTGCCACCAGCAGAGGCCGAACGTCTAGCGGAGGGAGAAACATTCAGTACTTC.

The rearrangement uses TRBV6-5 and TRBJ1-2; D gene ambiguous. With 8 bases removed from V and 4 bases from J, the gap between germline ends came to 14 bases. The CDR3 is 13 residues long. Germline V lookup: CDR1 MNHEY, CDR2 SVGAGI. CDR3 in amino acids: CASSLILGYGYTF. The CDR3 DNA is TGTGCCAGCTCCCTCATATTAGGCTATGGCTACACCTTC.

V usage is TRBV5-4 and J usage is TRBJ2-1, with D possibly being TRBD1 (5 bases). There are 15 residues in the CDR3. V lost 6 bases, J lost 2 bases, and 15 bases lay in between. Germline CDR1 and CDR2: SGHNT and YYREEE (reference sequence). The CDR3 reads CASTPWGEPYNEQFF. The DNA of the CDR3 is TGTGCCAGCACCCCGTGGGGCGAACCCTACAATGAGCAGTTCTTC.